The next 22 T cell receptor beta chains were all read from a single sample in a study of blood T cell repertoires in COVID-19. TCRdb's table, derived via immunoSEQ multiplex PCR, lists solely in-frame clones and lacks some. Among 250,000 to 300,000 clones listed, approximately 86% were seen once. Source material: peripheral blood. The receptors were sampled from a woman aged 50 to 65 who had recovered from COVID-19.

This chain uses TRBV7-8 with TRBJ1-5; D not resolved. The germline CDR1 and CDR2 sequences are SGHVS and FQNEAQ. Trimming removed 5 bases at V and 2 bases at J, with 13 bases between. CDR3 length: 15 amino acids. The CDR3 protein is CASSPLRHRNQPQHF. As DNA, the CDR3 is TGTGCCAGCAGCCCGCTACGACACCGCAATCAGCCCCAGCATTTT.

CDR3 bases: TGTGCCAGCAGCATTGGGACAGGGATGAACACTGAAGCTTTCTTT. It translates to CASSIGTGMNTEAFF. The gene calls are TRBV5-6 and TRBJ1-1; the match to TRBD1 covers 9 bases. Trimming cost V 4 bases and J 0 bases; bases outside gene matches: 4. CDR1 is SGHDT and CDR2 is YYEEEE in the germline V gene. The CDR3 has 15 amino acids.

The genes are TRBV5-1 and TRBJ2-3; 9 bases align to TRBD1. CDR3 size: 15 residues. Germline CDR1 is SGHRS and CDR2 is YFSETQ. The ends lost 4 bases at V and 10 bases at J; junction bases unmatched: 13. The CDR3 spells CASSLTGGGEAAQYF. CDR3 sequence (DNA): TGCGCCAGCAGCCTCACAGGGGGCGGTGAAGCGGCGCAGTATTTT. The variable domain in full, with the rest retrieved from reference TRBV5-1 and TRBJ2-3, is KAGVTQTPRYLIKTRGQQVTLSCSPISGHRSVSWYQQTPGQGLQFLFEYFSETQRNKGNFPGRFSGRQFSNSRSEMNVSTLELGDSALYLCASSLTGGGEAAQYFGPGTRLTVL.

The V and J genes are TRBV6-2 or TRBV6-3 and TRBJ1-6; D call uncertain. The ends were cut back, 0 bases at V and 7 bases at J, with 7 bases in the middle. There are 14 residues in the CDR3. Per the germline V gene, CDR1 is MNHEY and CDR2 is SVGEGT. Written as DNA, the CDR3 is TGTGCCAGCAGTTACTCGGCACAGAATTCACCCCTCCACTTT. Amino acids: CASSYSAQNSPLHF.

This sequence joins TRBV5-1 and TRBJ2-5; D is unclear. Trimming shortened V by 7 bases and J by 5 bases, and 21 bases separated the two germline ends. Germline assignment: CDR1 SGHRS and CDR2 YFSETQ. This CDR3 spans 15 amino acids. CDR3 sequence reads: CASESTGSNRETQYF. The CDR3 DNA is TGCGCCAGCGAATCGACTGGCTCGAATAGGGAGACCCAGTACTTC. Full variable domain (remainder filled in from reference TRBV5-1 and TRBJ2-5): KAGVTQTPRYLIKTRGQQVTLSCSPISGHRSVSWYQQTPGQGLQFLFEYFSETQRNKGNFPGRFSGRQFSNSRSEMNVSTLELGDSALYLCASESTGSNRETQYFGPGTRLLVL.

This sequence joins TRBV30 and TRBJ1-5, with D possibly TRBD1 on 5 matching bases. Germline V gene sequence: CDR1 GTSNPN, CDR2 SVGIG (reference sequence). V was clipped by 2 bases and J by 7 bases, with 18 bases between them. The CDR3 spans 15 residues. The CDR3 sequence: CAWSPGTVVQQPQHF. DNA of the CDR3: TGTGCCTGGAGTCCAGGGACTGTCGTCCAGCAGCCCCAGCATTTT.

In this sample, this clone turned up many times. This chain uses TRBV4-1 with TRBJ2-1, with D possibly TRBD2 on 5 matching bases. V lost 8 bases, J lost 6 bases, and 11 bases lay in between. The CDR3 has 12 residues. Germline V gene lookup returns CDR1 MGHRA and CDR2 YSYEKL. The CDR3 reads CASSPDFNEQFF. Written as DNA, the CDR3 is TGCGCCAGCTCCCCGGACTTCAATGAGCAGTTCTTC.

V usage is TRBV29-1 and J usage is TRBJ2-3; 7 positions match TRBD2. V lost 4 bases to trimming and J lost 5 bases; unmatched junction nucleotides: 3. Germline-derived CDR1 and CDR2 are SQVTM and ANQGSEA. The CDR3 spans 12 residues. The DNA for the CDR3 is TGCAGCGTTGGTTGGGGGGGAGATACGCAGTATTTT. This gives the protein CSVGWGGDTQYF.

The V call is TRBV7-2, the J call TRBJ1-2, with D possibly matching TRBD1 (5 bases). CDR1 and CDR2 (germline): SGHTA, FQGNSA. The CDR3 consists of 13 residues. Trimming left V 5 bases short and J 2 bases short, with 9 bases between. CDR3 loop: CASSPGLNYGYTF. CDR3 in DNA: TGTGCCAGCAGCCCAGGGTTAAACTATGGCTACACCTTC.

This chain joins TRBV28 and TRBJ1-3; D call uncertain. The CDR3 loop spans 13 amino acids. Germline V gives CDR1 MDHEN, CDR2 SYDVKM. Trimming removed 10 bases from V and 0 bases from J, with 10 bases in between. The CDR3 DNA is TGTGCCATCCGAGGGCCCTCTGGAAACACCATATATTTT. This sequence encodes CAIRGPSGNTIYF.

This chain uses TRBV7-2 with TRBJ1-2; D is ambiguous. Per the germline V gene, CDR1 is SGHTA and CDR2 is FQGNSA. Between the trimmed V and J ends, which lost 2 bases and 2 bases, there was a span of 9 bases. This CDR3 has 14 residues. The CDR3 sequence: CASSLQRQNYGYTF. CDR3 DNA sequence: TGTGCCAGCAGCTTACAGAGGCAAAACTATGGCTACACCTTC.

The J gene is TRBJ2-3, the V gene TRBV9; D is unresolved. The V and J ends lost 5 bases and 6 bases respectively, with 7 bases between them. The length of the CDR3 is 11 residues. CDR1 is SGDLS, CDR2 YYNGEE, per germline. The CDR3 loop reads CASSEYDTQYF. The CDR3 coding sequence is TGTGCCAGCAGTGAGTACGATACGCAGTATTTT.

The rearrangement links TRBV7-9 to TRBJ2-7, with 12 nucleotides matching TRBD2. V shed 6 bases, J shed 1 base, and the junction held 4 bases outside the gene matches. The CDR3 length is 15 residues. Germline-derived CDR1 and CDR2 are SEHNR and FQNEAQ (reference sequence). The CDR3 DNA reads as TGTGCCAGCAGGCCCGGGACTAGCGGGTCCTACGAGCAGTACTTC. It codes for CASRPGTSGSYEQYF.

This chain connects TRBV2 to TRBJ2-3; D gene ambiguous. This CDR3 comprises 14 residues. The germline gives CDR1 SNHLY, CDR2 FYNNEI. V was trimmed by 5 bases and J by 0 bases, leaving 9 bases between them. CDR3 sequence (DNA): TGTGCCAGCAGTCCCTTACTTAGCACAGATACGCAGTATTTT. Protein: CASSPLLSTDTQYF.

The count of this clone is one. The DNA for the CDR3 is TGCAGTGCCTACCCCACAGATACGCAGTATTTT. Its protein product is CSAYPTDTQYF. The chain has TRBV20-1 and TRBJ2-3; the D is unclear. Per germline, CDR1 DFQATT and CDR2 SNEGSKA (reference sequence). This CDR3 region has 11 residues. Trimming removed 6 bases at V and 2 bases at J, with 6 bases between.

J is TRBJ1-3 and V is TRBV4-1, with TRBD1 matching 8 bases. Trimming cost V 3 bases and J 0 bases; bases outside gene matches: 10. The CDR3 sequence is 18 residues long. CDR1 MGHRA and CDR2 YSYEKL come from the germline V gene. The CDR3 is CASSQTRPGQDSGNTIYF. CDR3 nucleotide sequence: TGCGCCAGCAGCCAGACACGACCGGGACAGGACTCTGGAAACACCATATATTTT.

CDR3 DNA: TGTGCCAGCAGTCGCTTTAGCGGAGCAACCTACGAGCAGTACTTC. Its protein product is CASSRFSGATYEQYF. The chain joins TRBV6-5 to TRBJ2-7, with D perhaps matching TRBD2 (6 bases). CDR1 MNHEY and CDR2 SVGAGI come from the germline V gene. Deletions cut 5 bases from V and 2 bases from J, with 16 bases between. The CDR3 is made up of 15 amino acids.

This chain's CDR3 is CASTSSGNTDTQYF. Written as DNA, the CDR3 is TGTGCGAGTACGTCTAGCGGGAACACAGATACGCAGTATTTT. The V call is TRBV28, the J call TRBJ2-3; TRBD2 agrees at 9 bases. CDR1 and CDR2 from the germline V gene are MDHEN and SYDVKM. CDR3 size: 14 residues.

The chain combines TRBV6-5 with TRBJ1-1; a weak D match, TRBD1 (6 bases). In germline, CDR1 is MNHEY, CDR2 SVGAGI. V shed 5 bases and J shed 5 bases, with 12 bases lying between them. The CDR3 has 13 residues. The CDR3 DNA sequence: TGTGCCAGCAGTCGCAGGGGCGCAACTGAAGCTTTCTTT. The encoded protein is CASSRRGATEAFF.

This clone was seen repeatedly, ten times or more. The chain recombines TRBV21-1 with TRBJ1-3; the table assigns TRBD1, which was not confirmed against the DNA. TRBV21-1 is designated a pseudogene. The CDR3 length is 15 residues. The CDR3 DNA reads TGTGCCAGCAGCAAAGGACAGGGGGCTGGAAACACCATATATTTT. Its protein product is CASSKGQGAGNTIYF.

CDR3 DNA: TGTGCCAGCAGTTACACCGGGCCCAGGGACGGGGAGCTGTTTTTT. This translates into CASSYTGPRDGELFF. The rearrangement links TRBV6-5 to TRBJ2-2, with a possible D match to TRBD1 (5 bases). The germline V gene encodes CDR1 MNHEY and CDR2 SVGAGI. This CDR3 is built from 15 residues. V lost 2 bases, J lost 7 bases, and 14 bases lay in between.

Note on this clone: Other DNA variants within this sample encode the same CDR3. In nucleotides, the CDR3 is TGTGCCAGCAGTTTCCAGGGTGGGACTGAAGCTTTCTTT. As protein: CASSFQGGTEAFF. J is TRBJ1-1 and V is TRBV27, with D perhaps TRBD1 (5 bases). This CDR3 comprises 13 residues. The V end lost 3 bases, the J end lost 5 bases, and 10 bases lay between the germline ends. The germline V gene encodes CDR1 MNHEY and CDR2 SMNVEV (reference sequence).